The clone carrying this T cell receptor (beta chain) was seen at least ten times. Its antigen is still unknown. This entry is derived from a study of metastatic and nonmetastatic thyroid tumors. Study background: Repertoires from blood and tumor or nodule tissue of malignant and benign thyroid patients were compared.

TCRdb recomputed clones from the PCR reads via MiXCR. The sample carries roughly 17,000 clones, 20% to 25% recorded once. Per germline, CDR1 LNHNV and CDR2 YYDKDF (reference sequence). Trimming pared 5 bases from V and 3 bases from J, leaving 10 bases between. The CDR3 loop spans 13 amino acids. General study findings and limits: It was reported that TCR beta diversity was significantly higher in malignant thyroid tumors than benign nodules, in blood and tumor.

Thyroid surgery took place with no prior treatment in any patient. The material sequenced was tumor tissue. This receptor was taken from a male donor with papillary thyroid cancer or a benign thyroid nodule (not recorded which). Some clones in this sample may be carry-over from other donors' samples. The V gene is TRBV15, the J gene TRBJ2-5, with D possibly matching TRBD2 (6 bases). CDR3 sequence reads: CATSLGGKETQYF. The DNA of the CDR3 is TGTGCCACCAGCTTGGGGGGTAAAGAGACCCAGTACTTC.